This TCR beta chain comes out of a study of human T cells and chemical hapten exposure. CDR1 and CDR2 from the germline V gene are SGHAT and FQDESV (reference sequence). CDR3 length: 15 residues. The V gene lost 5 bases and the J gene lost 6 bases, with 16 bases spanning the gap. The time point was: patch test 1, 2 weeks after DPC sensitization. Treatment: therapeutic diphenylcyclopropenone sensitization with weekly scalp DPC. TCRdb re-called the RACE reads through MiXCR, storing one row per CDR3 protein. The sample lists about 70,000 distinct CDR3 sequences, more than 8% occurring once. This clonotype has ten or more counts.

The chain combines TRBV11-1 with TRBJ2-2, with D possibly being TRBD2 (5 bases). Source: whole blood, taken in connection with sensitization to the hapten diphenylcyclopropenone (DPC). The sequence derives from a woman aged 40 to 50 with alopecia areata. Some clones in this sample may be carry-over from other donors' samples. The CDR3 region has the DNA TGTGCCAGCAGCAGACGACTACTAGAGGCCGGGGAGCTGTTTTTT. Residues: CASSRRLLEAGELFF.